The next 23 T cell receptor beta chains were all read from a single sample in a study of glioma-infiltrating T cells. TCR alpha and beta CDR3 regions were amplified from RNA using iRepertoire nested multiplex PCR. TCRdb fed the multiplex PCR reads into MiXCR, producing one record per CDR3 protein. The table records about 93,000 distinct CDR3 sequences, 35% to 50% of them present only once. The sample consisted of glioma tissue, nonneoplastic brain tissue, or PBMCs (not recorded which). Receptors were obtained from a human donor with low-grade glioma or glioblastoma, undergoing nonglioma brain surgery, or in good health (not recorded which).

This clonotype was observed many times. The chain links TRBV18 to TRBJ2-5, with D unresolved. The CDR3 runs 12 residues. Trimming left V 2 bases short and J 7 bases short, with 8 bases between. Germline V gene data show CDR1 as KGHSH and CDR2 as LQKENI. The CDR3 nucleotides read TGTGCCAGCTCACCATCGGAAGGGACCCAGTACTTC. Protein: CASSPSEGTQYF.

On this clonotype: Being one base from a much bigger clone, this may be a read error. This chain joins TRBV7-2 and TRBJ2-7; either TRBD1 or TRBD2 may supply D (5 bases each). Germline V gene sequence: CDR1 SGHTA, CDR2 FQGNSA. The CDR3 has 14 residues. Trimming cost V 0 bases and J 5 bases, with 11 bases left between them. The CDR3 coding sequence is TGTGCCAGCAGCTTAGCGGGACCCCCCCACGAGCAGTACTTC. It encodes CASSLAGPPHEQYF.

Note on this clonotype: Compared with germline, one end of the junction differs, possibly owing to a read error. This chain connects TRBV15 to TRBJ2-3, with no clear D. The J call may not be correct, given that the DNA end is closer to TRBJ2-2. Per the germline V gene, CDR1 is LNHNV and CDR2 is YYDKDF (reference sequence). The CDR3 has 14 amino acids. CDR3 bases: TGTGCCTCCAGCAGTAGCAGAAGCACCGGGGAGCTGTTTTTT. It translates to CASSSSRSTGELFF.

In this sample, this clonotype turned up many times. The chain uses TRBV4-1 and TRBJ2-2, with D tentatively TRBD1 or TRBD2 (6 bases each). This CDR3 has 16 residues. Germline CDR1 reads MGHRA; CDR2 reads YSYEKL. Between the trimmed V and J ends, which lost 4 bases and 0 bases, there was a span of 12 bases. DNA for the CDR3: TGCGCCAGCAGCCTCCTGGGGGGCACGAACACCGGGGAGCTGTTTTTT. Translating gives CASSLLGGTNTGELFF.

This rearrangement joins TRBV28 to TRBJ2-7; D is undetermined. This CDR3 is 12 amino acids long. Germline values: CDR1 MDHEN, CDR2 SYDVKM. V was pared by 6 bases and J by 5 bases, with 11 bases between. The CDR3 DNA reads as TGTGCCAGCAGAAAAGGGATCGACGAGCAGTACTTC. This sequence encodes CASRKGIDEQYF.

Many counts were recorded for this clonotype. A much larger clonotype is one base distant, so this may be a read error. V usage is TRBV15 and J usage is TRBJ2-3; D is perhaps TRBD1 (6 bases). The DNA end lines up better with TRBJ1-5; the J call may be wrong. Germline V gives CDR1 LNHNV, CDR2 YYDKDF (reference sequence). The CDR3 totals 11 residues. CDR3 region: CATQQGDTQHF. In DNA form, the CDR3 reads TGTGCCACCCAACAGGGTGATACGCAGCATTTT.

This clonotype has more than one count but fewer than ten. The V and J genes are TRBV30 and TRBJ2-2; D unclear. Germline V lookup: CDR1 GTSNPN, CDR2 SVGIG (reference sequence). The CDR3 contains 13 residues. Trimming pared 4 bases from V and 1 base from J, leaving 7 bases between. The CDR3, as DNA: TGTGCCTGGAAAGACAAGAACACCGGGGAGCTGTTTTTT. It is translated as CAWKDKNTGELFF.

This clonotype was seen ten or more times. V is TRBV20-1 and J is TRBJ1-2; the match to TRBD1 covers 7 bases. Germline assignment: CDR1 DFQATT and CDR2 SNEGSKA (reference sequence). The V and J ends lost 4 bases and 4 bases, in that order; junction bases with no gene match: 6. The CDR3 consists of 13 residues. CDR3 sequence: CSANWDRFYGYTF. The CDR3 DNA reads TGCAGTGCTAATTGGGACAGATTCTATGGCTACACCTTC.

Of note for this clonotype: A much larger clone differs from this one at a single base, so this may be a read error. The chain employs TRBV19 and TRBJ2-4, with TRBD2 matching over 7 bases. The germline V gene has CDR1 LNHDA and CDR2 SQIVND (reference sequence). The CDR3 covers 13 residues. In DNA form, the CDR3 reads TGTGCCAGTAGTAGCATCGGGGGGAACATTCGGTACTTC. This translates into CASSSIGGNIRYF.

As for this clonotype: A read error may explain this, as a much larger clone is one base away. The rearrangement joins TRBV4-2 to TRBJ2-2; TRBD2 matches 7 bases. Germline CDR1 LGHNA, CDR2 YNFKEQ. The CDR3 has 16 amino acids. CDR3: CASSLGAGRLTGQLFF. In nucleotides, the CDR3 is TGTGCCAGCAGCCTCGGTGCCGGGAGGCTAACCGGGCAGCTGTTTTTT.

This rearrangement joins TRBV6-2 or TRBV6-3 to TRBJ2-7; D could derive from TRBD1 or TRBD2 (5 bases each). V lost 8 bases, J lost 3 bases, and 17 bases lay in between. The CDR3 consists of 14 residues. Looked up from germline, CDR1 is MNHEY and CDR2 is SVGEGT. In DNA, the CDR3 is TGTGCCAGCTGTTGTCGGGACGGCAACTACGAGCAGTACTTC. Translating gives CASCCRDGNYEQYF.

A remark on this clonotype: With a much larger clone just one base away, this may be a read error. The chain carries TRBV6-1 and TRBJ2-3; D might be TRBD1 (6 bases). The CDR3 has 14 residues. Germline V gives CDR1 MNHNS, CDR2 SASEGT. CDR3 nucleotides: TGTGCCAGCAGCCACAGGGCTAGCACAGATGCGCAGTATTTT. This sequence encodes CASSHRASTDAQYF.

This clonotype was detected only a few times. Germline and junction disagree at one end, which may indicate a read error. The chain has TRBV6-2 or TRBV6-3 and TRBJ1-1; D not certain. CDR3 length equals 13 residues. Germline V gene data show CDR1 as MNHEY and CDR2 as SVGEGT. CDR3 DNA: TGTGCCAGCAGCAAAAGGATGAACGCTGAAGCTTTCTTT. Its translation: CASSKRMNAEAFF.

This clonotype was observed many times. The chain combines TRBV7-9 with TRBJ2-1; 8 nucleotides line up with TRBD1. V gave up 6 bases and J gave up 13 bases; unmatched junction bases: 14. Germline V lookup: CDR1 SEHNR, CDR2 FQNEAQ (reference sequence). This CDR3 has 14 residues. DNA for the CDR3: TGTGCCAGCAGAGCCAACCAGGACAGGGTGGTACAGTTCTTC. The encoded protein is CASRANQDRVVQFF.

Ten or more counts support this clonotype. The V call is TRBV6-1, the J call TRBJ2-7; TRBD1 matches at 7 bases. J gave up 1 base and V 6 bases, and 6 bases lay outside the gene matches. The CDR3 extends over 14 amino acids. Germline lookup yields CDR1 MNHNS and CDR2 SASEGT. In nucleotides, the CDR3 is TGTGCCAGCAGCGGGACAGTTCCTTCCTACGAGCAGTACTTC. Its translation is CASSGTVPSYEQYF.

The chain uses TRBV7-2 and TRBJ2-1, with D uncertain. CDR1 is SGHTA and CDR2 is FQGNSA in the germline V gene. This CDR3 is 12 amino acids long. The CDR3 DNA reads TGTGTTAGCAGCTACTCTCTGATAGAGCAGTTCTTC. Protein: CVSSYSLIEQFF.

The genes are TRBV2 and TRBJ2-1; D perhaps matches TRBD2 (6 bases). This CDR3 has 15 residues. V lost 5 bases to trimming and J lost 4 bases, with 15 bases between them. CDR1 is SNHLY and CDR2 is FYNNEI in the germline V gene. The CDR3 loop is CASSHPGLTYNEQFF. The CDR3 DNA reads TGTGCCAGCAGTCACCCGGGACTTACATACAATGAGCAGTTCTTC.

The sample holds many counts of this clonotype. J is TRBJ2-2 and V is TRBV14; tentatively, D is TRBD2 (5 bases). Trimming removed 6 bases at V and 5 bases at J, with 10 bases between. Germline-derived CDR1 and CDR2 are SGHDN and FVKESK. The CDR3 has 13 amino acids. CDR3 nucleotides: TGTGCCAGCAGACAACTAGTGACCGGGGAGCTGTTTTTT. It translates to CASRQLVTGELFF.

A word on this clonotype: The junction differs from germline at one of its ends, possibly a read error. The chain links TRBV11-2 to TRBJ2-5; 7 nucleotides match TRBD1. Per germline, CDR1 SGHAT and CDR2 FQNNGV. This CDR3 is built from 14 residues. The CDR3 reads CASTLGTGAETQYF. For the CDR3, the DNA is TGCGCCAGCACCTTAGGTACAGGGGCGGAGACCCAGTACTTC.

Concerning this clonotype itself: At one end, the junction sequence differs from germline, possibly due to a read error. The chain employs TRBV7-9 and TRBJ1-1; D is possibly TRBD1 (6 bases). The length of the CDR3 is 15 residues. CDR1 is SEHNR, CDR2 FQNEAQ, per germline (reference sequence). CDR3 in DNA: TGTGCCTGCAGCCCATCGACAGGCCGGGGTACTGAAGCTTTCTTT. Protein sequence: CACSPSTGRGTEAFF.

A word on this clonotype: A much larger clone sits a single nucleotide away, making a read error possible. The rearrangement joins TRBV29-1 to TRBJ1-2; 9 bases match TRBD1. This CDR3 has 13 residues. V was clipped by 7 bases and J by 8 bases; unmatched bases: 11. Germline V CDR1 and CDR2: SQVTM, ANQGSEA. CDR3 sequence: CSGTTGGALGYTF. The DNA for the CDR3 is TGCAGCGGAACCACAGGGGGCGCTTTGGGCTACACCTTC.

This clonotype has a count of ten or more. V usage is TRBV6-6 and J usage is TRBJ1-1; D call uncertain. CDR1 and CDR2 (germline): MNHNY, SVGAGI (reference sequence). CDR3 length equals 13 residues. V was clipped by 2 bases and J by 5 bases, with 9 bases between them. CDR3 in DNA: TGTGCCAGCAGTTACGAGCGGTCAACTGAAGCTTTCTTT. It codes for CASSYERSTEAFF.

As to this clonotype: Because the CDR3 is missing its conserved closing phenylalanine or tryptophan, this is likely a read error. V is TRBV7-2 and J is TRBJ1-2, with TRBD1 identical over 8 bases. Per germline, CDR1 SGHTA and CDR2 FQGNSA. V shed 1 base and J 8 bases; nucleotides not matched to a gene: 3. The CDR3 sequence is 13 residues long. The CDR3: CASSLGGQGGYTL. Here the CDR3 DNA reads TGTGCCAGCAGCTTAGGAGGACAGGGAGGCTACACCTTA.